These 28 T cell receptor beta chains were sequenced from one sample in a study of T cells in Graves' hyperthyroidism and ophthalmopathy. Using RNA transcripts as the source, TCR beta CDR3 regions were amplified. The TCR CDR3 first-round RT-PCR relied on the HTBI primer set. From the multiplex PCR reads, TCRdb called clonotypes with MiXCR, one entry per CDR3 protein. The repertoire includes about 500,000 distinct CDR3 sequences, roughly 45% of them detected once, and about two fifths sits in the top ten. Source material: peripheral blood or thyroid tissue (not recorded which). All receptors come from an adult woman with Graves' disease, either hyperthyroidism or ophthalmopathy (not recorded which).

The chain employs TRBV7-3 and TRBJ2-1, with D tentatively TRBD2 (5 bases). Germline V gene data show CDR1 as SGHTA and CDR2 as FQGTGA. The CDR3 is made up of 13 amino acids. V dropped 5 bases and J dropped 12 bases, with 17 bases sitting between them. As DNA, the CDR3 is TGTGCCAGCAGCCCTGGGGAGCGGCTCCGGCAGTTCTTC. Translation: CASSPGERLRQFF.

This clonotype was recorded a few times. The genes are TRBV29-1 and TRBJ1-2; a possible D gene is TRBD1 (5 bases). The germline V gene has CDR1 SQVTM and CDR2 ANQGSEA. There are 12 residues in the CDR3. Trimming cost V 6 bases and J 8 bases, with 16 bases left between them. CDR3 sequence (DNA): TGCAGCGTCCTCCATGTGGGGGGGGGCTACACCTTC. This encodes CSVLHVGGGYTF.

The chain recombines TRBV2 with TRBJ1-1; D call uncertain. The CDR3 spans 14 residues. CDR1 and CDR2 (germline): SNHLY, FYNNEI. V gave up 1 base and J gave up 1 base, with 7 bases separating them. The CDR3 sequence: CASSEVRRNTEAFF. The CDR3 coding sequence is TGTGCCAGCAGTGAAGTCCGGCGGAACACTGAAGCTTTCTTT.

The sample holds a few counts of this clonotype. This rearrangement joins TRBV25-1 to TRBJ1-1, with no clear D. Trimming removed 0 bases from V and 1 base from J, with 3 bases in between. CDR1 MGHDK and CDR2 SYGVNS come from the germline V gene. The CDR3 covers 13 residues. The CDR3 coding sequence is TGTGCCAGCAGTGAATACTCGAACACTGAAGCTTTCTTT. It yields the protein CASSEYSNTEAFF.

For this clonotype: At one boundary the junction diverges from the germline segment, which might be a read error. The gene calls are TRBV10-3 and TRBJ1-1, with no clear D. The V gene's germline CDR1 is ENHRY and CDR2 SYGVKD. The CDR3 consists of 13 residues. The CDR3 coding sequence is TGTGCCATCACTGAGCTACCGAACACTGAAGCTTTCTTT. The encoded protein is CAITELPNTEAFF.

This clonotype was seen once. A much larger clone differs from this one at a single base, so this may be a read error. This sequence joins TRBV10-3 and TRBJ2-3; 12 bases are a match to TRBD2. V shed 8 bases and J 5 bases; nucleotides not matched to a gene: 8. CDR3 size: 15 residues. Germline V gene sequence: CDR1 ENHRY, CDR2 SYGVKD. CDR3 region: CAIRASGRAGDTQYF. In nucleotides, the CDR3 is TGTGCCATCCGAGCTAGCGGGAGGGCTGGAGATACGCAGTATTTT.

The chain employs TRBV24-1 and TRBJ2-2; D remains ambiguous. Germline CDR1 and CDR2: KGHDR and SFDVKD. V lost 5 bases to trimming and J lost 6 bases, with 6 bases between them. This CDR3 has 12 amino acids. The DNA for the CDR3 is TGTGCCACCAGTGCTTCCGCCGGGGAGCTGTTTTTT. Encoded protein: CATSASAGELFF.

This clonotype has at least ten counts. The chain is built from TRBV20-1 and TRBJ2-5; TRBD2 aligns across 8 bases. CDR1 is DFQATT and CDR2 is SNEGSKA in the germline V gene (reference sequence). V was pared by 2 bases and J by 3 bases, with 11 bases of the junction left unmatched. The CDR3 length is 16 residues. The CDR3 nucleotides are TGCAGTGCTAGACCCCCATCACTAGCGGAAAAAGAGACCCAGTACTTC. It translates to CSARPPSLAEKETQYF.

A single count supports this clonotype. CDR3 in amino acids: CATRRQGSSGANVLTF. The CDR3 region has the DNA TGTGCCACCCGTCGACAGGGTAGCTCTGGGGCCAACGTCCTGACTTTC. The chain employs TRBV15 and TRBJ2-6, with 7 nucleotides matching TRBD1. Trimming removed 8 bases from V and 0 bases from J; junction bases left unmatched: 7. This CDR3 has 16 residues. Per the germline V gene, CDR1 is LNHNV and CDR2 is YYDKDF (reference sequence).

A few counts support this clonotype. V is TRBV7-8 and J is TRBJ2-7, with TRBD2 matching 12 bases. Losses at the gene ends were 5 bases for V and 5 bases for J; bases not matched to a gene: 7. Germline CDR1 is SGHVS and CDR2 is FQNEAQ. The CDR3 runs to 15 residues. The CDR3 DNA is TGTGCCAGCAGCCGACTAGCGGGAGTCGGCAACGAGCAGTACTTC. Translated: CASSRLAGVGNEQYF.

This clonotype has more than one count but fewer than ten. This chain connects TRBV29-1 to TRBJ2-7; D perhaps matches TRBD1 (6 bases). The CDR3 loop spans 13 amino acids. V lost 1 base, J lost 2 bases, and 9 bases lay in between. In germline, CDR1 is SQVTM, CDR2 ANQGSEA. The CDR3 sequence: CSVEGDTAYEQYF. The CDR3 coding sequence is TGCAGCGTTGAAGGGGACACCGCCTACGAGCAGTACTTC.

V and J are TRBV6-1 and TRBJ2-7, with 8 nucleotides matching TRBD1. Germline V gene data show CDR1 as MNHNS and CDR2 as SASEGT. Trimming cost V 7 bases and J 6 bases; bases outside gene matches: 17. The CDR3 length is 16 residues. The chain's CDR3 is CASTHGFQDRDPEQYF. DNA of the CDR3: TGTGCCAGCACACATGGTTTTCAGGACAGGGATCCCGAGCAGTACTTC.

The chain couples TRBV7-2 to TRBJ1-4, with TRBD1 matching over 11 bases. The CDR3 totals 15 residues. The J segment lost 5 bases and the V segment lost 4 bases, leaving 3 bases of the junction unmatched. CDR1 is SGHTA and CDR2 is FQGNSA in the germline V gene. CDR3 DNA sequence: TGTGCCAGCAGCTCCGGGACAGGGGGGAATGAAAAACTGTTTTTT. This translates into CASSSGTGGNEKLFF. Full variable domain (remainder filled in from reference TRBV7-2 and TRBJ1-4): GAGVSQSPSNKVTEKGKDVELRCDPISGHTALYWYRQSLGQGLEFLIYFQGNSAPDKSGLPSDRFSAERTGGSVSTLTIQRTQQEDSAVYLCASSSGTGGNEKLFFGSGTQLSVL.

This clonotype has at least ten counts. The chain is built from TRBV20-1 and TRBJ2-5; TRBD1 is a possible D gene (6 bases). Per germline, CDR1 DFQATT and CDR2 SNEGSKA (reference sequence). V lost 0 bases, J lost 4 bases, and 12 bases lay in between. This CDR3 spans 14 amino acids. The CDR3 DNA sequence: TGCAGTGCTAGAGATCAAGTGGACAGAGAGACCCAGTACTTC. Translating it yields CSARDQVDRETQYF.

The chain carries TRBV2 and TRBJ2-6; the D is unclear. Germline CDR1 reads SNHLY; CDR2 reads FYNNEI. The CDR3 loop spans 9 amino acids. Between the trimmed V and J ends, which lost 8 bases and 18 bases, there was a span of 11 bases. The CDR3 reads CASCPGGTF. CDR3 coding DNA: TGTGCCAGCTGCCCCGGCGGGACTTTC.

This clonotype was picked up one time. The CDR3 DNA is TGTGCCAGCAGCCCATCGGGAGGGGTTAAGAATTCACCCCTCCACTTT. Translation: CASSPSGGVKNSPLHF. This sequence joins TRBV7-2 and TRBJ1-6; a weak D match, TRBD1 (5 bases). Per the germline V gene, CDR1 is SGHTA and CDR2 is FQGNSA. V lost 5 bases and J 7 bases, leaving 18 bases between the germline ends. CDR3 length equals 16 residues.

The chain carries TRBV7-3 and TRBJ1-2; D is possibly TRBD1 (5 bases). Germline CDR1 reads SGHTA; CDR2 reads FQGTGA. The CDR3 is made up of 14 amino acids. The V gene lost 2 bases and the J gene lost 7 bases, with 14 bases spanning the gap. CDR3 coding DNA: TGTGCCAGCAGCTTAGAGGAAGGGGTGCTTGGCTACACCTTC. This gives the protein CASSLEEGVLGYTF.

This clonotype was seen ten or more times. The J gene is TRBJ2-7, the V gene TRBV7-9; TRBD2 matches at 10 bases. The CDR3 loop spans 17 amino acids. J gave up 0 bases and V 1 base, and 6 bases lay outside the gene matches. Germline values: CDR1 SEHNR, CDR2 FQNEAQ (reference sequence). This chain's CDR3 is CASSLGLAGGFSYEQYF. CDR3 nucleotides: TGTGCCAGCAGCTTAGGACTAGCGGGCGGCTTCTCCTACGAGCAGTACTTC.

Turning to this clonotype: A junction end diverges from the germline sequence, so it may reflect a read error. CDR3 in amino acids: CASSVAQYPEYGYTF. The CDR3 nucleotides are TGTGCCAGCAGCGTAGCCCAGTATCCAGAATATGGCTACACCTTC. The chain has TRBV10-2 and TRBJ1-2; D not certain. CDR3 length: 15 residues. The germline CDR1 and CDR2 sequences are WSHSY and SAAADI.

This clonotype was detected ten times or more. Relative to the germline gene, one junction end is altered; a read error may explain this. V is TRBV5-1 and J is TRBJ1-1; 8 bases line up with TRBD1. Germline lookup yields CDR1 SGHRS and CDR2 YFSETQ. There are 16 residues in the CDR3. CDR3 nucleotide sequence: TGCGCCAGCAGCTTGGCAACAGGGGGGACGAACACTGAAGTTTTCTTT. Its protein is CASSLATGGTNTEVFF.

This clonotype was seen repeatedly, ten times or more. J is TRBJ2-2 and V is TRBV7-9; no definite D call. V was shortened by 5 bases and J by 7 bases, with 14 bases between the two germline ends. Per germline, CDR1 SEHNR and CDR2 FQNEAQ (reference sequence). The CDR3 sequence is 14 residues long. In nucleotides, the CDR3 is TGTGCCAGCAGCCCCCTAATAGGTGGCGGGGAGCTGTTTTTT. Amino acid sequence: CASSPLIGGGELFF. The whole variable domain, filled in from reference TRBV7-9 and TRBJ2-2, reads DTGVSQNPRHKITKRGQNVTFRCDPISEHNRLYWYRQTLGQGPEFLTYFQNEAQLEKSRLLSDRFSAERPKGSFSTLEIQRTEQGDSAMYLCASSPLIGGGELFFGEGSRLTVL.

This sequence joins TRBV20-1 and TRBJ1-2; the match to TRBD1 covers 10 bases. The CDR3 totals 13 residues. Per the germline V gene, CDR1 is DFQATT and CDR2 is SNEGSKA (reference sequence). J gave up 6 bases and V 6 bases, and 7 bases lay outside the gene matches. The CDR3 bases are TGCAGTGCACTGGACAGGGGGGGAGATGGCTACACCTTC. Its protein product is CSALDRGGDGYTF.

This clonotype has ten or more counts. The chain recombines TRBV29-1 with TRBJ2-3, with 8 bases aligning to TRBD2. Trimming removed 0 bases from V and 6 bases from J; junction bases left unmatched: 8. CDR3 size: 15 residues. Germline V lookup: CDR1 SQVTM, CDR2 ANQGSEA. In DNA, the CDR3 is TGCAGCGTTGAAGATGGGACGGGAGGGCCCGATACGCAGTATTTT. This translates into CSVEDGTGGPDTQYF.

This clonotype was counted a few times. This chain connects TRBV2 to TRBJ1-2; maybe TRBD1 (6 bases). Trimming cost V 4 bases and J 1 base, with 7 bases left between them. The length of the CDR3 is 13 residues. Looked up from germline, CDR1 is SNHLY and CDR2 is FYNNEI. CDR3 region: CASSGRGNYGYTF. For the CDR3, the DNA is TGTGCCAGCAGTGGCAGGGGTAACTATGGCTACACCTTC.

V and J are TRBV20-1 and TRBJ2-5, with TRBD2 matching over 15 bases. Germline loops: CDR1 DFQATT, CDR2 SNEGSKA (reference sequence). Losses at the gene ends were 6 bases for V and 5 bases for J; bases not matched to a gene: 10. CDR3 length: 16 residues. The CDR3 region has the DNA TGCAGTGCGAAAAGGACTAGCGGGAGGGCCTTGGAGACCCAGTACTTC. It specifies CSAKRTSGRALETQYF.

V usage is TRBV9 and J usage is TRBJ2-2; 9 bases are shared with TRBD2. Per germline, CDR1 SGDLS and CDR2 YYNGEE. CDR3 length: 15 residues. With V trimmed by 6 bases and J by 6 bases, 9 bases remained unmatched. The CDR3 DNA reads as TGTGCCAGCACTTTCGGAAGCGGGAGGCCCGGGGAGCTGTTTTTT. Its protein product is CASTFGSGRPGELFF.

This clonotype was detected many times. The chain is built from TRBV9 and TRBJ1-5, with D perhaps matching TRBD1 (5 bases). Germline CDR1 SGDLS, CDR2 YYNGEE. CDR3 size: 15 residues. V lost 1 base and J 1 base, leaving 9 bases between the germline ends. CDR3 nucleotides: TGTGCCAGCAGCGTAACAGGATTAAGCAATCAGCCCCAGCATTTT. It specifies CASSVTGLSNQPQHF.

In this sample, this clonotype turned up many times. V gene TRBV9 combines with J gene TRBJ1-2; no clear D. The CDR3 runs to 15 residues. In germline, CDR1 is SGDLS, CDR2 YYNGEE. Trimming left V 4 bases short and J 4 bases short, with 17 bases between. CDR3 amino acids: CASSNMTQAVYGYTF. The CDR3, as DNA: TGTGCCAGCAGCAACATGACCCAGGCGGTCTATGGCTACACCTTC.